What follows are 17 T cell receptor beta chains derived from one specimen sequenced in a study. TCRdb recomputed calls from the RT-PCR reads with MiXCR, one row per CDR3 protein. The sample carries almost 700,000 distinct CDR3 sequences, 14% recorded once. Sequencing was performed on memory CD4+ T cells from blood. These receptors originate from a female donor in good health, serving as a healthy control.

This clonotype appeared many times. This chain links TRBV5-1 with TRBJ1-2; D may be TRBD1 (6 bases). The CDR3 sequence is 16 residues long. Germline CDR1 reads SGHRS; CDR2 reads YFSETQ. V was shortened by 5 bases and J by 0 bases, with 17 bases between the two germline ends. CDR3 protein: CASRWYGGQSNYGYTF. In DNA, the CDR3 is TGCGCCAGCAGGTGGTATGGCGGACAGTCTAACTATGGCTACACCTTC.

The chain joins TRBV11-2 to TRBJ1-4; a possible D gene is TRBD1 (5 bases). CDR1 is SGHAT and CDR2 is FQNNGV in the germline V gene. CDR3 size: 16 residues. Trimming cost V 5 bases and J 6 bases, with 19 bases left between them. The CDR3 coding sequence is TGTGCCAGCAGCCGCCGAGGGCAGGGTATTTATGAAAAACTGTTTTTT. This sequence encodes CASSRRGQGIYEKLFF.

The chain carries TRBV5-6 and TRBJ1-3; TRBD1 is a possible D gene (6 bases). The length of the CDR3 is 15 residues. The germline V gene encodes CDR1 SGHDT and CDR2 YYEEEE. With 4 bases removed from V and 0 bases from J, the gap between germline ends came to 11 bases. The CDR3 coding sequence is TGTGCCAGCAGCACGACAGGACTCTCTGGAAACACCATATATTTT. It yields the protein CASSTTGLSGNTIYF.

This clonotype was seen only a few times. This sequence joins TRBV15 and TRBJ2-7, with D uncertain. CDR3 length: 13 amino acids. Looked up from germline, CDR1 is LNHNV and CDR2 is YYDKDF (reference sequence). V lost 1 base, J lost 2 bases, and 6 bases lay in between. The CDR3 reads CATSRALAYEQYF. The CDR3 DNA follows: TGTGCCACCAGCAGAGCGCTAGCCTACGAGCAGTACTTC. Combining the CDR3 with reference TRBV15 and TRBJ2-7 gives the whole variable domain DAMVIQNPRYQVTQFGKPVTLSCSQTLNHNVMYWYQQKSSQAPKLLFHYYDKDFNNEADTPDNFQSRRPNTSFCFLDIRSPGLGDTAMYLCATSRALAYEQYFGPGTRLTVT.

This clonotype has just a few counts. The rearrangement links TRBV4-3 to TRBJ2-2, with unresolved D. The CDR3 has 13 residues. Between the trimmed V and J ends, which lost 0 bases and 6 bases, there was a span of 5 bases. CDR1 and CDR2 (germline): LGHNA, YSLEER. The CDR3 loop reads CASSQERSGELFF. The CDR3 DNA reads as TGCGCCAGCAGCCAAGAAAGGTCCGGGGAGCTGTTTTTT.

This clonotype showed up many times. The chain uses TRBV6-5 and TRBJ2-6; D unresolved. V lost 6 bases and J lost 2, with 14 bases in between. CDR1 and CDR2 (germline): MNHEY, SVGAGI. This CDR3 comprises 16 residues. CDR3 sequence: CASSPQPLTGANVLTF. In DNA, the CDR3 is TGTGCCAGCAGCCCCCAGCCTCTAACTGGGGCCAACGTCCTGACTTTC.

Note on this clonotype: A much larger clone is a single base away; this may be a read error. V and J are TRBV12-3 or TRBV12-4 and TRBJ2-3, with a tentative D call TRBD2 (5 bases). V gave up 3 bases and J gave up 8 bases, with 18 bases separating them. The CDR3 sequence is 15 residues long. The DNA of the CDR3 is TGTGCCAGCAGTTTGGTCGACGGGGAGTGGGGTACGCAGTATTTT. This encodes CASSLVDGEWGTQYF.

V and J are TRBV6-6 and TRBJ2-7; D remains ambiguous. The germline gives CDR1 MNHNY, CDR2 SVGAGI (reference sequence). This CDR3 contains 15 residues. V dropped 7 bases and J dropped 4 bases, with 20 bases sitting between them. CDR3 DNA: TGTGCCAGCATTTCTGTCCGGGCGGAATGGTACGAGCAGTACTTC. Translating it yields CASISVRAEWYEQYF.

J is TRBJ1-2 and V is TRBV12-3 or TRBV12-4; D gene uncertain. The CDR3 is 13 amino acids. The V end was cut by 7 bases, the J end by 8 bases, with 17 bases between. The CDR3, as DNA: TGTGCCAGCACCCAGGAGTGGAACTCCGGCTACACCTTC. This gives the protein CASTQEWNSGYTF.

This chain's CDR3 is CASSSTLDGYTF. Written as DNA, the CDR3 is TGTGCCAGCAGCTCGACCTTAGATGGCTACACCTTC. The chain has TRBV7-2 and TRBJ1-2; unclear D gene. The germline V gene has CDR1 SGHTA and CDR2 FQGNSA. The CDR3 covers 12 residues. V lost 4 bases and J lost 6, with 9 bases in between.

The genes are TRBV28 and TRBJ2-5, with D possibly matching TRBD1 (5 bases). The germline V gene has CDR1 MDHEN and CDR2 SYDVKM. The CDR3 runs to 13 residues. The V gene lost 6 bases and the J gene lost 0 bases, with 8 bases spanning the gap. As DNA, the CDR3 is TGTGCCAGCAGCAGGGCTCACCAAGAGACCCAGTACTTC. Protein product: CASSRAHQETQYF.

The chain carries TRBV19 and TRBJ2-5; 8 positions agree with TRBD1. V dropped 0 bases and J dropped 2; count of bases not matched to a gene: 8. CDR3 length: 17 amino acids. CDR1 and CDR2 (germline): LNHDA, SQIVND (reference sequence). DNA for the CDR3: TGTGCCAGTAGTATAGAAGGCAGGGGGCGAAGTCAAGAGACCCAGTACTTC. It codes for CASSIEGRGRSQETQYF.

This clonotype was detected ten times or more. In DNA, the CDR3 is TGCAGCGTCCGGACTAGCGGGAATTACGAGCAGTACTTC. It specifies CSVRTSGNYEQYF. The chain carries TRBV29-1 and TRBJ2-7; TRBD2 agrees at 12 bases. Trimming at V came to 6 bases and at J to 4 bases, leaving 4 bases not matched to a gene. CDR3 length equals 13 residues. Germline V gives CDR1 SQVTM, CDR2 ANQGSEA.

The sample holds a few counts of this clonotype. CDR3 sequence: CASSPPDRGYGYTF. The CDR3, as DNA: TGCGCCAGCAGCCCGCCGGACAGGGGCTATGGCTACACCTTC. V and J are TRBV5-1 and TRBJ1-2; 9 bases align to TRBD1. With V trimmed by 4 bases and J by 4 bases, 5 bases remained unmatched. Germline V gene lookup returns CDR1 SGHRS and CDR2 YFSETQ. The CDR3 runs to 14 residues.

In its sample, this clonotype was seen a few times. CDR3 sequence reads: CASSLGVGRNNSPLHF. The CDR3 nucleotides read TGTGCCAGCAGTTTAGGGGTAGGGAGGAATAATTCACCCCTCCACTTT. This chain connects TRBV27 to TRBJ1-6; D gene unclear. Germline V gene data show CDR1 as MNHEY and CDR2 as SMNVEV (reference sequence). The V gene lost 2 bases and the J gene lost 5 bases, with 13 bases spanning the gap. The CDR3 has 16 amino acids.

This clonotype was observed many times. The CDR3 sequence: CASSLGRDYEQYF. DNA of the CDR3: TGTGCCAGCAGTTTAGGAAGGGACTACGAGCAGTACTTC. The V gene is TRBV12-3 or TRBV12-4, the J gene TRBJ2-7, with D unclear. V dropped 1 base and J dropped 3 bases, with 7 bases sitting between them. The CDR3 totals 13 residues.

This clonotype was picked up a small number of times. This rearrangement joins TRBV20-1 to TRBJ2-3; perhaps TRBD2 as D (8 bases). The CDR3 is 16 residues long. Germline V gives CDR1 DFQATT, CDR2 SNEGSKA (reference sequence). The V and J ends lost 1 base and 3 bases respectively, with 17 bases between them. CDR3 sequence reads: CSARASGGGRTDTQYF. As DNA, the CDR3 is TGCAGTGCTAGAGCTTCGGGAGGGGGCAGGACAGATACGCAGTATTTT.